The TCR beta chain under discussion was sequenced for a study of response to subunit inactivated influenza vaccine (dated 2018 in TCRdb). For the wider study: Deep quantitative T cell receptor repertoire profiling was used in the study to track responses to a trivalent subunit inactivated influenza vaccine. Overall study results and their limits: According to the authors, only a limited number of new T cells may be recruited by each seasonal influenza vaccination.

From the germline V gene, CDR1 is SGHRS and CDR2 is YFSETQ. V is shortened by 1 base, J by 2 bases, and the region joining them spans 14 bases. Including the terminal cysteine and phenylalanine, the CDR3 comprises 16 residues. CDR3 DNA is the only sequence kept; it has 48 bases, read in frame from the first base. The library was built by means of RT-PCR. Sequenced on an Illumina HiSeq 2500. The public reads were run again by TCRdb, first through fastp at Q25 and then through MiXCR, and only productive beta chains were kept. Rows are unified per CDR3 protein, each entry keeping the most common DNA and genes. This sample gives about 540,000 distinct CDR3 sequences in total; under 25% of them show up just once. Of the sample, 2.5% to 3.5% falls within the top ten clones. A few counts support this clonotype. Its antigen has not been determined. Base qualities are not provided; no much larger clone lies one nucleotide away.

These records were also assigned to another study, of T cells expressing NK-cell markers. Taken from the second paper: TCR beta cDNA libraries were prepared using 5'RACE template switching, which introduced a universal primer site and unique molecular identifiers. Three sorted T-cell subsets (CD3+CD56+NKG2C+, CD3+CD56+NKG2C- and CD3+CD56-NKG2C+) from seven to nine donors had their TCR beta-chain repertoires profiled. Among the eight sequenced donors, seven were HCMV-seropositive and one was HCMV-seronegative. In several experiments an anti-gammadeltaTCR antibody was added to restrict sorting to alphabetaTCR-expressing T cells. In 5 to 7 donors, the dominant CD3+CD56+NKG2C+ clonotypes ranked among the top 10 CD8+ clonotypes, making up roughly 1.0-8% of CD8+ T cells. Those dominant clonotypes were again the most abundant among CD3+CD56-NKG2C+ cells in several donors, at roughly 25-60.1%. Whether the expanded NKG2C-expressing T cell clones were specific for HCMV antigens remained unclear. The study sequenced eight donors, all healthy volunteers chosen at random: three men and five women. A commercial ELISA kit detecting HCMV-specific IgG in serum was used to determine HCMV serostatus. Peripheral blood mononuclear cells were isolated from blood by Ficoll density gradient centrifugation. Magnetic immunoseparation with Miltenyi isolation kits was used to isolate CD4+ and CD8+ T cells from PBMC. cDNA synthesis was primed from the TCR beta constant segment, followed by two successive PCR amplification steps. Libraries were sequenced as 2 x 150 bp reads on Illumina HiSeq 2000/2500, MiSeq or NextSeq. MIGEC handled demultiplexing of the reads and grouping by UMI, while MiTCR was used to assemble and quantify clonotypes. Only TCR cDNA sequences supported by at least two reads were kept to exclude erroneous sequences. The tcR package was used for downstream repertoire analysis, and clonotypes were matched between fractions using CDR3 nucleotide sequence together with V segment. VDJmatch was used to annotate antigen specificity against VDJdb, with one amino acid substitution allowed in CDR3.

The rearranged chain carries TRBV5-1 and TRBJ2-3; D gene: possibly TRBD1, on 6 matching bases. This TCR derives from a middle-aged man who received an inactivated influenza vaccine. Donor details come from another sample of the same person, matched by shared clones. Sequenced material: CD4+ T cells sorted from PBMCs, taken 11 to 12 days after vaccination. The nucleotide sequence reads TGCGCCAGCAGCTTGTTGGGGGCGCCGGACACAGATACGCAGTATTTT. Translation gives CASSLLGAPDTDTQYF.